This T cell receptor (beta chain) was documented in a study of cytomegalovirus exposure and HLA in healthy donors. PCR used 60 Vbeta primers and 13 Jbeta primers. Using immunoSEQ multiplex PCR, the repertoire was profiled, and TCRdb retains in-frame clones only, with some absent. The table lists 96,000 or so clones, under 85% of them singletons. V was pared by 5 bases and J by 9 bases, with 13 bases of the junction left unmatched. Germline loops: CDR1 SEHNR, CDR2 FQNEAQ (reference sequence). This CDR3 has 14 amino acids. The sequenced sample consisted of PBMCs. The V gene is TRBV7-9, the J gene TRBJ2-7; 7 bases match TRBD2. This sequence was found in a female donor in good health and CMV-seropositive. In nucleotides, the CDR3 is TGTGCCAGCAGCCTTCTTGGGACTACAACCTTGCAGTACTTC. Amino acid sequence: CASSLLGTTTLQYF.